This T cell receptor beta chain derives from a study of blood T cell dynamics during melanoma immunotherapy. The sample's time point: pre-treatment baseline. Assay: immunoSEQ multiplex PCR; the TCRdb copy retains only in-frame clones and omits some. The sample lists approximately 11,000 clones, around four fifths occurring once. Between the trimmed V and J ends, which lost 5 bases and 0 bases, there was a span of 8 bases. This CDR3 is built from 14 residues. Germline lookup yields CDR1 MNHEY and CDR2 SVGAGI. The sequencing here drew on blood, taken from a patient treated with checkpoint blockade. The genes are TRBV6-5 and TRBJ1-5, with D unclear. The source of this sequence is a human donor with melanoma. The CDR3 DNA reads TGTGCCAGCAGTCGAGGAGGTAGCAATCAGCCCCAGCATTTT. As protein: CASSRGGSNQPQHF.